A single sample is the source of the 17 T cell receptor beta chains below, sequenced in a study of blood T cell repertoires in COVID-19 (dated by TCRdb to the early 2020s). The method was the immunoSEQ multiplex PCR assay. TCRdb stores this immuneACCESS table with in-frame sequences only. Part of the clones is absent; in the studies checked, under half of the shortfall reflects unresolved V genes, and no reason is known for the rest. The sample table contains approximately 500,000 clones; only one count was recorded for over 75% of them. The ten most abundant clones make up 3% to 4% of the sample. Source material: peripheral blood. The receptors stem from a human donor in a cohort sampled during active COVID-19.

V usage is TRBV19 and J usage is TRBJ1-1, with D uncertain. The CDR3 totals 14 residues. The V and J ends lost 3 bases and 0 bases respectively, with 8 bases between them. Germline CDR1 is LNHDA and CDR2 is SQIVND (reference sequence). CDR3 in DNA: TGTGCCAGTAGTATGGATACAGTGAACACTGAAGCTTTCTTT. It codes for CASSMDTVNTEAFF.

A remark on this clone: The same CDR3 arises from other DNA sequences in this sample as well. The chain combines TRBV7-3 with TRBJ1-1; D not resolved. This CDR3 has 13 amino acids. Germline values: CDR1 SGHTA, CDR2 FQGTGA. Between the trimmed V and J ends, which lost 5 bases and 0 bases, there was a span of 7 bases. The CDR3 loop is CASSAQVNTEAFF. The CDR3 bases are TGTGCCAGCAGCGCACAAGTGAACACTGAAGCTTTCTTT.

The gene calls are TRBV7-9 and TRBJ1-1; maybe TRBD1 (5 bases). This CDR3 is 14 amino acids long. V lost 5 bases, J lost 5 bases, and 15 bases lay in between. Per the germline V gene, CDR1 is SEHNR and CDR2 is FQNEAQ (reference sequence). CDR3 in DNA: TGTGCCAGCAGCCTCAACCTCGGGGGGACTGAAGCTTTCTTT. It encodes CASSLNLGGTEAFF.

The chain carries TRBV7-9 and TRBJ1-6; tentatively, D is TRBD1 (6 bases). CDR3 length equals 16 residues. CDR1 is SEHNR, CDR2 FQNEAQ, per germline (reference sequence). Deletions cut 5 bases from V and 13 bases from J, with 24 bases between. The CDR3 sequence: CASSLDRLSSFSPLHF. The CDR3 DNA reads TGTGCCAGCAGCCTAGACAGGCTCTCGTCTTTTAGCCCCCTCCACTTT.

The CDR3 nucleotides are TGTGCCAGCAGCTTGGACTATGACACCGGGGAGCTGTTTTTT. This codes for CASSLDYDTGELFF. The chain has TRBV7-3 and TRBJ2-2; tentative D call: TRBD2 (6 bases). Trimming took 3 bases from V and 3 from J, leaving 8 bases between them. Germline V lookup: CDR1 SGHTA, CDR2 FQGTGA. The CDR3 runs 14 residues.

V and J are TRBV19 and TRBJ1-2; D perhaps matches TRBD1 (5 bases). Deletions cut 3 bases from V and 3 bases from J, with 11 bases between. Germline values: CDR1 LNHDA, CDR2 SQIVND (reference sequence). This CDR3 comprises 14 residues. For the CDR3, the DNA is TGTGCCAGTAGTATCCAGGGCTGGGACTATGGCTACACCTTC. Translating it yields CASSIQGWDYGYTF.

This clone was counted at least ten times. The chain employs TRBV4-3 and TRBJ2-5, with a possible D match to TRBD1 (6 bases). Germline CDR1 reads LGHNA; CDR2 reads YSLEER. V was shortened by 0 bases and J by 6 bases, with 14 bases between the two germline ends. This CDR3 has 15 residues. CDR3 DNA sequence: TGCGCCAGCAGCCAAGATACTGTCAGGGGAAAGACCCAGTACTTC. This codes for CASSQDTVRGKTQYF.

This clone was recorded once. The rearrangement uses TRBV7-2 and TRBJ1-2; D is undetermined. The CDR3 sequence is 15 residues long. V lost 0 bases and J lost 7, with 15 bases in between. The germline CDR1 and CDR2 sequences are SGHTA and FQGNSA. Written as DNA, the CDR3 is TGTGCCAGCAGCTTAGCCCCATGGCAGTACGCTGGCTACACCTTC. Protein product: CASSLAPWQYAGYTF.

This sequence joins TRBV10-3 and TRBJ2-7, with TRBD2 as a possible D gene (5 bases). Trimming took off 4 bases at V and 9 bases at J, with 16 bases between the two ends. Germline V lookup: CDR1 ENHRY, CDR2 SYGVKD. CDR3 size: 13 residues. As DNA, the CDR3 is TGTGCCATCAGTGGGGAGTCTGCGCTCCGGCAGTACTTC. Its translation: CAISGESALRQYF.

This chain joins TRBV6-5 and TRBJ1-2, with TRBD1 matching 10 bases. This CDR3 contains 14 residues. Germline V gives CDR1 MNHEY, CDR2 SVGAGI. V shed 6 bases and J 7 bases; nucleotides not matched to a gene: 8. The CDR3 loop is CASRARDRGVGYTF. CDR3 nucleotides: TGTGCCAGCAGAGCGAGGGACAGGGGAGTTGGCTACACCTTC.

The sample holds a few counts of this clone. This chain links TRBV2 with TRBJ1-5; D may be TRBD1 (5 bases). This CDR3 has 14 amino acids. The germline V gene has CDR1 SNHLY and CDR2 FYNNEI. The ends were cut back, 4 bases at V and 6 bases at J, with 13 bases in the middle. CDR3 protein: CASSAAGIGQPQHF. CDR3 sequence (DNA): TGTGCCAGCAGTGCGGCAGGGATCGGTCAGCCCCAGCATTTT.

The V and J genes are TRBV30 and TRBJ2-3; perhaps TRBD2 as D (6 bases). Trimming stripped 8 bases from V and 2 bases from J, with 11 bases between. Germline lookup yields CDR1 GTSNPN and CDR2 SVGIG (reference sequence). This CDR3 has 12 amino acids. The CDR3 nucleotides are TGTGCCGGCCGGGACTTCACAGATACGCAGTATTTT. Encoded protein: CAGRDFTDTQYF.

The chain carries TRBV27 and TRBJ2-5; tentatively, D is TRBD2 (5 bases). This CDR3 has 13 residues. CDR1 MNHEY and CDR2 SMNVEV come from the germline V gene (reference sequence). V was shortened by 3 bases and J by 6 bases, with 11 bases between the two germline ends. The CDR3 nucleotides read TGTGCCAGCAGTTTCTCGAGGGAAAAGACCCAGTACTTC. As protein: CASSFSREKTQYF.

This clone was seen a few times. DNA for the CDR3: TGTGCCAGCAGCAGCCTGAGCTCCTATAATTCACCCCTCCACTTT. It codes for CASSSLSSYNSPLHF. The J gene is TRBJ1-6, the V gene TRBV7-9; D remains unclear. Per germline, CDR1 SEHNR and CDR2 FQNEAQ (reference sequence). The CDR3 contains 15 residues. The V gene lost 5 bases and the J gene lost 0 bases, with 8 bases spanning the gap.

The chain has TRBV28 and TRBJ1-6; D call uncertain. Trimming shortened V by 2 bases and J by 10 bases, and 12 bases separated the two germline ends. Germline V gives CDR1 MDHEN, CDR2 SYDVKM. The CDR3 covers 14 residues. CDR3 in DNA: TGTGCCAGCAGTTTAACGGACTATTGGTCACCCCTCCACTTT. Its translation is CASSLTDYWSPLHF.

This rearrangement joins TRBV12-3 or TRBV12-4 to TRBJ1-1; 7 bases match TRBD1. Unmatched junction bases numbered 11, after V lost 6 bases and J lost 10 bases. This CDR3 region has 13 residues. In nucleotides, the CDR3 is TGTGCCAGCAGCCTCGGGACAGATAGTTCAGCTTTCTTT. Residues: CASSLGTDSSAFF.

The chain combines TRBV30 with TRBJ2-7; 9 bases match TRBD2. The CDR3 is 13 residues long. Germline assignment: CDR1 GTSNPN and CDR2 SVGIG (reference sequence). The V gene end was trimmed by 6 bases and the J gene end by 2 bases; junction bases not matched to a gene: 5. CDR3 amino acids: CACRAGGTYEQYF. In DNA, the CDR3 is TGTGCCTGTCGAGCGGGAGGAACCTACGAGCAGTACTTC.